Listed here are 9 T cell receptor beta chains from one sample, sequenced in a study of blood T cell repertoires in COVID-19. Data came from immunoSEQ multiplex PCR; TCRdb stores just in-frame clones and leaves some out. Of around 29,000 clones in the sample, 85% to 90% were seen once. The specimen sequenced was peripheral blood. Receptors originate from a man between 65 and 80 years old with active COVID-19.

This clone is a singleton in its sample. The V gene is TRBV5-1, the J gene TRBJ2-7; 9 bases agree with TRBD1. Germline V gene lookup returns CDR1 SGHRS and CDR2 YFSETQ. The CDR3 is 15 residues long. The ends lost 3 bases at V and 0 bases at J; junction bases unmatched: 4. This chain's CDR3 is CASSWGQGSSYEQYF. Here the CDR3 DNA reads TGCGCCAGCAGCTGGGGACAGGGAAGCTCCTACGAGCAGTACTTC.

This clone was picked up a small number of times. The CDR3 sequence is CSVAPSNNSPLHF. CDR3 in DNA: TGCAGCGTTGCTCCCAGTAATAATTCACCCCTCCACTTT. V is TRBV29-1 and J is TRBJ1-6; D is undetermined. Trimming took 4 bases from V and 5 from J, leaving 9 bases between them. This CDR3 is 13 amino acids long. CDR1 is SQVTM and CDR2 is ANQGSEA in the germline V gene.

This chain joins TRBV28 and TRBJ1-4, with 8 bases that match TRBD1. CDR3 size: 14 residues. CDR1 and CDR2 (germline): MDHEN, SYDVKM. Trimming at V came to 5 bases and at J to 8 bases, leaving 7 bases not matched to a gene. In nucleotides, the CDR3 is TGTGCCAGCAGTCCGGGACAGGCGAGGGAAAAACTGTTTTTT. Its translation: CASSPGQAREKLFF.

This sequence joins TRBV10-1 and TRBJ2-1; the match to TRBD2 covers 13 bases. The germline V gene encodes CDR1 WNHNN and CDR2 SYGVQD (reference sequence). The CDR3 has 15 amino acids. V was pared by 5 bases and J by 9 bases, with 7 bases of the junction left unmatched. The CDR3 nucleotides read TGCGCCAGCAGTAGCGGGACTAGCGGGACGGGTGAGCAGTTCTTC. This gives the protein CASSSGTSGTGEQFF.

The J gene is TRBJ2-1, the V gene TRBV18, with TRBD2 matching 14 bases. The CDR3 loop spans 15 amino acids. The V gene end was trimmed by 2 bases and the J gene end by 8 bases; junction bases not matched to a gene: 2. CDR1 is KGHSH, CDR2 LQKENI, per germline. The chain's CDR3 is CASSPWGLAGDEQFF. The CDR3 DNA sequence: TGTGCCAGCTCACCATGGGGACTAGCGGGAGATGAGCAGTTCTTC. Based on the CDR3 plus reference TRBV18 and TRBJ2-1, the full variable domain is NAGVMQNPRHLVRRRGQEARLRCSPMKGHSHVYWYRQLPEEGLKFMVYLQKENIIDESGMPKERFSAEFPKEGPSILRIQQVVRGDSAAYFCASSPWGLAGDEQFFGPGTRLTVL.

J is TRBJ1-2 and V is TRBV24-1; D gene unclear. The CDR3 totals 14 residues. Deletions cut 5 bases from V and 5 bases from J, with 14 bases between. Germline CDR1 and CDR2: KGHDR and SFDVKD. The CDR3 region is CATSAGGLRYGYTF. The CDR3, as DNA: TGTGCCACCAGTGCGGGAGGGTTACGGTATGGCTACACCTTC.

The chain employs TRBV4-1 and TRBJ2-7; TRBD2 matches 8 bases. J lost 6 bases, V lost 9 bases, and 13 bases had no gene match. CDR3 length: 14 residues. Germline V gene sequence: CDR1 MGHRA, CDR2 YSYEKL. DNA for the CDR3: TGCGCCAGTGAAGCTCGGGAGGGCCTAGGCGAGCAGTACTTC. It specifies CASEAREGLGEQYF.

The chain joins TRBV2 to TRBJ2-7; 12 positions match TRBD2. CDR3 length equals 15 residues. From germline, CDR1 is SNHLY and CDR2 FYNNEI. J was trimmed by 4 bases and V by 5 bases; bases with no gene match: 6. The CDR3 nucleotides are TGTGCCAGCAGTCCGGAGACTAGCGGGAGTTACGAGCAGTACTTC. Translation gives CASSPETSGSYEQYF.

The chain combines TRBV5-1 with TRBJ2-2, with D possibly being TRBD1 (5 bases). The CDR3 has 16 residues. The V end lost 1 base, the J end lost 0 bases, and 10 bases lay between the germline ends. Per the germline V gene, CDR1 is SGHRS and CDR2 is YFSETQ. CDR3: CASSLFSGSNTGELFF. Here the CDR3 DNA reads TGCGCCAGCAGCTTGTTTTCAGGGTCGAACACCGGGGAGCTGTTTTTT.